A single sample gave rise to the 28 T cell receptor beta chains below, sequenced in a study of cytomegalovirus exposure and HLA in healthy donors. It was with 60 Vbeta and 13 Jbeta primers that the PCR ran. Repertoires were generated with immunoSEQ multiplex PCR, while TCRdb's copy carries only in-frame clones and drops some. The repertoire consists of 150,000 to 200,000 clones, with roughly 85% occurring once and the leading ten covering 2.3%. The sequenced sample consisted of PBMCs. The receptors here all came from a woman in her forties or fifties in good health and CMV-seronegative.

V usage is TRBV9 and J usage is TRBJ2-1; 8 nucleotides line up with TRBD2. V was clipped by 4 bases and J by 7 bases; unmatched bases: 10. This CDR3 contains 15 residues. Germline assignment: CDR1 SGDLS and CDR2 YYNGEE. This chain's CDR3 is CASSLFGLAENEQFF. The CDR3 region has the DNA TGTGCCAGCAGCCTTTTTGGACTAGCAGAGAATGAGCAGTTCTTC.

The rearrangement links TRBV30 to TRBJ2-7, with a tentative D call TRBD2 (5 bases). Germline V gene sequence: CDR1 GTSNPN, CDR2 SVGIG (reference sequence). Trimming removed 8 bases from V and 0 bases from J, with 17 bases in between. The CDR3 has 14 residues. CDR3 bases: TGTGCCCCCCATCGCGGGCCTTCCTCCTACGAGCAGTACTTC. Translated: CAPHRGPSSYEQYF.

Turning to this clone: Other DNA sequences of this sample code for an identical CDR3. The chain carries TRBV15 and TRBJ1-1; D gene uncertain. The CDR3 loop spans 13 amino acids. The V and J ends lost 0 bases and 7 bases respectively, with 9 bases between them. In germline, CDR1 is LNHNV, CDR2 YYDKDF (reference sequence). DNA of the CDR3: TGTGCCACCAGCAGAGATAGGAGCCTTGAAGCTTTCTTT. Protein product: CATSRDRSLEAFF.

This clone was detected only a few times. V is TRBV6-6 and J is TRBJ1-5; TRBD1 is a possible D gene (6 bases). Per the germline V gene, CDR1 is MNHNY and CDR2 is SVGAGI (reference sequence). V lost 2 bases, J lost 3 bases, and 11 bases lay in between. The CDR3 extends over 15 amino acids. This chain's CDR3 is CASSYGPGDNQPQHF. As DNA, the CDR3 is TGTGCCAGCAGTTACGGACCAGGGGACAATCAGCCCCAGCATTTT.

The chain joins TRBV6-1 to TRBJ2-7; 9 bases fit TRBD2. V dropped 5 bases and J dropped 0; count of bases not matched to a gene: 2. The CDR3 length is 14 residues. CDR1 is MNHNS and CDR2 is SASEGT in the germline V gene. CDR3 region: CASSLSGSSYEQYF. The CDR3 nucleotides are TGTGCCAGCAGTCTTAGCGGGAGCTCCTACGAGCAGTACTTC.

This clone occurred a few times. V gene TRBV28 combines with J gene TRBJ1-4; D gene uncertain. The germline gives CDR1 MDHEN, CDR2 SYDVKM. This CDR3 comprises 14 residues. V was trimmed by 3 bases and J by 0 bases, leaving 5 bases between them. The CDR3 DNA is TGTGCCAGCAGTTTTGTCGCAACTAATGAAAAACTGTTTTTT. Amino acids: CASSFVATNEKLFF.

This chain uses TRBV7-9 with TRBJ2-7; no firm D call. CDR1 is SEHNR, CDR2 FQNEAQ, per germline (reference sequence). V was shortened by 2 bases and J by 5 bases, with 7 bases between the two germline ends. The CDR3 length is 12 residues. This chain's CDR3 is CASSLSVDEQYF. The CDR3 nucleotides are TGTGCCAGCAGCTTATCAGTCGACGAGCAGTACTTC.

V and J are TRBV2 and TRBJ1-5; D gene uncertain. Germline loops: CDR1 SNHLY, CDR2 FYNNEI. The CDR3 has 13 residues. The V and J ends lost 7 bases and 7 bases respectively, with 14 bases between them. CDR3 region: CASKVQVSQPQHF. CDR3 DNA sequence: TGTGCCAGCAAAGTGCAGGTGAGCCAGCCCCAGCATTTT.

This clone was seen a handful of times. CDR3 coding DNA: TGTGCCAGCAGTGGACGGGCCATCGGGGGGGGTGAGCAGTTCTTC. It is translated as CASSGRAIGGGEQFF. The V gene is TRBV6-1, the J gene TRBJ2-1; 8 nucleotides line up with TRBD2. This CDR3 contains 15 residues. Germline V gene data show CDR1 as MNHNS and CDR2 as SASEGT. V shed 4 bases, J shed 9 bases, and the junction held 11 bases outside the gene matches.

The CDR3: CASSSLRGGPFGGYTF. The CDR3 DNA sequence: TGTGCCAGCAGCTCCCTCCGGGGAGGTCCCTTCGGAGGCTACACCTTC. The chain uses TRBV28 and TRBJ1-2; D gene ambiguous. The germline V gene has CDR1 MDHEN and CDR2 SYDVKM. Trimming took off 6 bases at V and 8 bases at J, with 25 bases between the two ends. CDR3 size: 16 residues.

The chain employs TRBV7-2 and TRBJ2-2; 10 nucleotides match TRBD1. V lost 4 bases to trimming and J lost 2 bases; unmatched junction nucleotides: 7. Germline V lookup: CDR1 SGHTA, CDR2 FQGNSA. This CDR3 has 17 amino acids. CDR3 DNA sequence: TGTGCCAGCAGCTCGGGACAGGGGCGGACTAACACCGGGGAGCTGTTTTTT. Protein sequence: CASSSGQGRTNTGELFF.

The rearrangement links TRBV4-1 to TRBJ1-4, with 7 nucleotides matching TRBD1. The V and J ends lost 1 base and 5 bases, in that order; junction bases with no gene match: 10. Germline CDR1 and CDR2: MGHRA and YSYEKL. This CDR3 region has 17 residues. CDR3 amino acids: CASSQVATGAINEKLFF. The CDR3, as DNA: TGCGCCAGCAGCCAAGTGGCAACAGGGGCGATAAATGAAAAACTGTTTTTT.

The V call is TRBV9, the J call TRBJ2-2, with 13 bases that match TRBD2. The germline V gene encodes CDR1 SGDLS and CDR2 YYNGEE. V shed 0 bases, J shed 4 bases, and the junction held 0 bases outside the gene matches. The CDR3 spans 16 residues. The CDR3 nucleotides read TGTGCCAGCAGCGTAGGACTAGCGGGAGGCACCGGGGAGCTGTTTTTT. Translation: CASSVGLAGGTGELFF.

This sequence joins TRBV4-1 and TRBJ2-7; TRBD2 is a possible D gene (6 bases). Trimming took 3 bases from V and 2 from J, leaving 17 bases between them. The CDR3 spans 16 residues. Germline loops: CDR1 MGHRA, CDR2 YSYEKL. The CDR3: CASSQTETRGAYEQYF. The CDR3 DNA reads as TGCGCCAGCAGCCAGACCGAAACGCGGGGAGCCTACGAGCAGTACTTC.

The chain combines TRBV5-1 with TRBJ2-1; D is possibly TRBD1 (5 bases). Germline CDR1 is SGHRS and CDR2 is YFSETQ. This CDR3 is built from 13 residues. Trimming removed 0 bases at V and 9 bases at J, with 10 bases between. CDR3 amino acids: CASSLASGPEQFF. CDR3 sequence (DNA): TGCGCCAGCAGCTTGGCCTCAGGGCCTGAGCAGTTCTTC.

The chain uses TRBV28 and TRBJ1-2; 10 nucleotides line up with TRBD1. The CDR3 is made up of 17 amino acids. Trimming cost V 7 bases and J 1 base; bases outside gene matches: 12. CDR1 and CDR2 from the germline V gene are MDHEN and SYDVKM. CDR3: CASIFRDRGGINYGYTF. The CDR3 DNA reads TGTGCCAGCATATTCCGGGACAGGGGAGGGATTAACTATGGCTACACCTTC.

The J gene is TRBJ1-3, the V gene TRBV18; 10 nucleotides align to TRBD1. The CDR3 extends over 15 amino acids. Losses at the gene ends were 2 bases for V and 6 bases for J; bases not matched to a gene: 4. From germline, CDR1 is KGHSH and CDR2 LQKENI. Written as DNA, the CDR3 is TGTGCCAGCTCACCAAGGACAGGGGGGCAAAACACCATATATTTT. It codes for CASSPRTGGQNTIYF.

V and J are TRBV28 and TRBJ1-1; 8 bases are a match to TRBD1. This CDR3 region has 15 residues. V lost 8 bases, J lost 7 bases, and 15 bases stayed unmatched. Germline V CDR1 and CDR2: MDHEN, SYDVKM. The CDR3 DNA reads as TGTGCCAGCGGAGGACAGGGTGGGGGTAGAGTTGAAGCTTTCTTT. The encoded protein is CASGGQGGGRVEAFF.

CDR3: CASRQFTGAGTEAFF. CDR3 nucleotide sequence: TGTGCCAGTCGCCAATTTACAGGGGCGGGGACTGAAGCTTTCTTT. V and J are TRBV6-1 and TRBJ1-1; TRBD1 aligns across 7 bases. The junction had 15 bases not matched to a gene; V was cut back by 9 bases and J by 5 bases. The CDR3 loop spans 15 amino acids. Germline V gene sequence: CDR1 MNHNS, CDR2 SASEGT.

The gene calls are TRBV30 and TRBJ2-5; TRBD2 might be the D (5 bases). Matching the DNA end better, TRBJ2-7 makes the J call doubtful. Per germline, CDR1 GTSNPN and CDR2 SVGIG (reference sequence). The CDR3 sequence is 13 residues long. The CDR3 DNA reads as TGTGCCTGCACTAGGCCCCCCGGGCGCGAGCAGTACTTC. It yields the protein CACTRPPGREQYF.

Written as DNA, the CDR3 is TGTGCCAGCAGCCCAGGGAGGGGGGGTAGCAATCAGCCCCAGCATTTT. It codes for CASSPGRGGSNQPQHF. The genes are TRBV7-6 and TRBJ1-5; TRBD1 might be the D (6 bases). The germline V and J ends were trimmed by 5 bases and 0 bases, with 14 bases remaining between them. The CDR3 has 16 amino acids. CDR1 is SGHVS and CDR2 is FNYEAQ in the germline V gene.

The chain joins TRBV19 to TRBJ1-1, with D perhaps matching TRBD1 (6 bases). This CDR3 region has 13 residues. Germline CDR1 and CDR2: LNHDA and SQIVND (reference sequence). The germline V and J ends were trimmed by 6 bases and 2 bases, with 10 bases remaining between them. The CDR3 DNA reads TGTGCCAGTAGGATGGACAGAAACACTGAAGCTTTCTTT. Amino acid sequence: CASRMDRNTEAFF.

In DNA, the CDR3 is TGTGCCAGCGAACAGGGTAGGTCCACAGATACGCAGTATTTT. Translation: CASEQGRSTDTQYF. The chain links TRBV19 to TRBJ2-3, with D possibly TRBD1 on 6 matching bases. In germline, CDR1 is LNHDA, CDR2 SQIVND (reference sequence). The V end lost 9 bases, the J end lost 2 bases, and 15 bases lay between the germline ends. This CDR3 comprises 14 residues. The full variable domain, in which reference TRBV19 and TRBJ2-3 provide the parts outside the CDR3, is DGGITQSPKYLFRKEGQNVTLSCEQNLNHDAMYWYRQDPGQGLRLIYYSQIVNDFQKGDIAEGYSVSREKKESFPLTVTSAQKNPTAFYLCASEQGRSTDTQYFGPGTRLTVL.

The chain uses TRBV6-4 and TRBJ2-1; no definite D call. The V gene lost 2 bases and the J gene lost 0 bases, with 8 bases spanning the gap. Germline CDR1 reads MRHNA; CDR2 reads SNTAGT. This CDR3 has 15 residues. CDR3 amino acids: CASSDAVNSYNEQFF. The CDR3 bases are TGTGCCAGCAGTGACGCAGTAAACTCCTACAATGAGCAGTTCTTC.

The CDR3 loop is CASSPAGAGQPQHF. The CDR3, as DNA: TGTGCCAGCTCACCTGCGGGGGCGGGTCAGCCCCAGCATTTT. The rearrangement uses TRBV18 and TRBJ1-5; D is possibly TRBD1 (6 bases). The CDR3 loop spans 14 amino acids. CDR1 and CDR2 from the germline V gene are KGHSH and LQKENI. V lost 3 bases to trimming and J lost 6 bases, with 12 bases between them.

This clone appeared a few times. Other nucleotide sequences from this sample produce the same CDR3. This sequence joins TRBV6-1 and TRBJ2-3; 14 bases are shared with TRBD2. V was pared by 4 bases and J by 4 bases, with 1 base of the junction left unmatched. Germline values: CDR1 MNHNS, CDR2 SASEGT. This CDR3 region has 15 residues. The CDR3 sequence: CASSGLAGGPDTQYF. Here the CDR3 DNA reads TGTGCCAGCAGTGGACTAGCGGGAGGGCCAGATACGCAGTATTTT.

The chain uses TRBV2 and TRBJ2-5; D is perhaps TRBD1 (6 bases). The tail of the sequence fits TRBJ2-7 better, so the J call may be wrong. The V gene's germline CDR1 is SNHLY and CDR2 FYNNEI. The CDR3 is 14 amino acids. CDR3 protein: CASSEGGQPYEQYF. The DNA for the CDR3 is TGTGCCAGCAGTGAAGGCGGACAGCCCTACGAGCAGTACTTC.

Remarks on this clone: Distinct nucleotide sequences in the sample also encode this CDR3. V usage is TRBV20-1 and J usage is TRBJ1-1, with no clear D. The V and J ends lost 3 bases and 3 bases respectively, with 5 bases between them. The CDR3 totals 11 residues. Looked up from germline, CDR1 is DFQATT and CDR2 is SNEGSKA (reference sequence). The DNA for the CDR3 is TGCAGTGCTAGGGGAGACACTGAAGCTTTCTTT. Protein product: CSARGDTEAFF.